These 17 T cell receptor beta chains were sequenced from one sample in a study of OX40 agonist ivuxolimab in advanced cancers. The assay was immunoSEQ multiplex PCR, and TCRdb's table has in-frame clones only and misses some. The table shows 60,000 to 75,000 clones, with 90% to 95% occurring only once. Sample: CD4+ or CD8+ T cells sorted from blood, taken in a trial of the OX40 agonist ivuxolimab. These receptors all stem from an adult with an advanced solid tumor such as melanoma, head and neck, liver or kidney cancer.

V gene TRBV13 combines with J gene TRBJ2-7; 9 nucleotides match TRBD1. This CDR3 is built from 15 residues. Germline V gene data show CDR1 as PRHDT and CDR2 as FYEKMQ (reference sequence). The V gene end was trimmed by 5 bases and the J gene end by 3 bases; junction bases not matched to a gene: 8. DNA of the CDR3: TGTGCCAGCAGCCGCCGGGGACAGGGAAACTACGAGCAGTACTTC. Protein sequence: CASSRRGQGNYEQYF.

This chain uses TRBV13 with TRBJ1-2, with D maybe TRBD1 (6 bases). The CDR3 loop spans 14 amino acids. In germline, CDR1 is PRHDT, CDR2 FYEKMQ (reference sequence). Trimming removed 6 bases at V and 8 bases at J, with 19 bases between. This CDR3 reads CASSLEAVGGGYTF. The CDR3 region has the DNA TGTGCCAGCAGTCTCGAAGCGGTTGGGGGCGGCTACACCTTC.

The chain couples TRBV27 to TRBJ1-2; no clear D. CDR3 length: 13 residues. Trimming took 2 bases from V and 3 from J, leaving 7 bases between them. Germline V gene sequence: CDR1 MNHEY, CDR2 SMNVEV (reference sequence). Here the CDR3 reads CASSLTADYGYTF. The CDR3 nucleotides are TGTGCCAGCAGTTTAACGGCAGACTATGGCTACACCTTC.

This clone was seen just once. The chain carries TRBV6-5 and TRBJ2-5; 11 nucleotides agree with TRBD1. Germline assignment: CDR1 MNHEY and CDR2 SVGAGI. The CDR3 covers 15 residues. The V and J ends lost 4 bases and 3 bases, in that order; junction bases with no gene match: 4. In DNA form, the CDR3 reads TGTGCCAGCAGTTGGGACAGGGGGACGGAAGAGACCCAGTACTTC. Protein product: CASSWDRGTEETQYF.

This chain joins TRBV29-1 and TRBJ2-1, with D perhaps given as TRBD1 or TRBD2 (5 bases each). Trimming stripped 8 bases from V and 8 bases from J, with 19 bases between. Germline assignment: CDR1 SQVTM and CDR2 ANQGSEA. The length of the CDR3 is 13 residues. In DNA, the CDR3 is TGCAGCAAACAAGGGGCGTTCGGGGATGAGCAGTTCTTC. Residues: CSKQGAFGDEQFF.

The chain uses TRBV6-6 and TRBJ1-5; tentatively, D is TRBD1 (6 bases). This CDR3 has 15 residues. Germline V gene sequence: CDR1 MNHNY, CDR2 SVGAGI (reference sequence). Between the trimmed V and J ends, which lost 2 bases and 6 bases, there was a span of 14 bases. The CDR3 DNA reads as TGTGCCAGCAGTTACGGGGGGCACTCAAGTCAGCCCCAGCATTTT. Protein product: CASSYGGHSSQPQHF.

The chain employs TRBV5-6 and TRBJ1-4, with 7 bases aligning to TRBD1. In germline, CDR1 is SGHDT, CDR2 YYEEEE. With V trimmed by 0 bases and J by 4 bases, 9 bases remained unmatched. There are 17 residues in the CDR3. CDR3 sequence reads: CASSLDRGRDFNEKLFF. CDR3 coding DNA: TGTGCCAGCAGCTTGGACAGGGGAAGGGATTTTAATGAAAAACTGTTTTTT.

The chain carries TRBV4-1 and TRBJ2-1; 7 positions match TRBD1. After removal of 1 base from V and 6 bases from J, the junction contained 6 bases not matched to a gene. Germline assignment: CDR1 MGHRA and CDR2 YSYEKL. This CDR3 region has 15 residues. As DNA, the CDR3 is TGCGCCAGCAGCCAAGCCCGGGACAGCATCAATGAGCAGTTCTTC. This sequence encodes CASSQARDSINEQFF.

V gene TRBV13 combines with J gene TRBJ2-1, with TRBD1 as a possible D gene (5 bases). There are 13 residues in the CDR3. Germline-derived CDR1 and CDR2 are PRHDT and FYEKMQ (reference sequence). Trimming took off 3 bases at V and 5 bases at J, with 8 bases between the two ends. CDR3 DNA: TGTGCCAGCAGCTTGCAGGGAAACAATGAGCAGTTCTTC. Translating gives CASSLQGNNEQFF.

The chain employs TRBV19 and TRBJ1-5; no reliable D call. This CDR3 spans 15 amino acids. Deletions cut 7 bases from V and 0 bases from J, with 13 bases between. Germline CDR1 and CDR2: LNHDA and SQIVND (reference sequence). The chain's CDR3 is CASNAHGNSNQPQHF. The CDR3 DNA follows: TGTGCCAGTAATGCCCATGGAAATAGCAATCAGCCCCAGCATTTT.

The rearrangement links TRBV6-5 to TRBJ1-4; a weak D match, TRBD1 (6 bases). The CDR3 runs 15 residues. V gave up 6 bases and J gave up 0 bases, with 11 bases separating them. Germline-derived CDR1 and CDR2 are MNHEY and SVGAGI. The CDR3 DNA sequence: TGTGCCAGCAGCCGTGGACAGACAACTAATGAAAAACTGTTTTTT. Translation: CASSRGQTTNEKLFF.

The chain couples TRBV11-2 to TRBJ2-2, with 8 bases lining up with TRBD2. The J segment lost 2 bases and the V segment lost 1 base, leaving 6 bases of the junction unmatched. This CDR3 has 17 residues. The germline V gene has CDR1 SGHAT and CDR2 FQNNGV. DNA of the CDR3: TGTGCCAGCAGCTTAGGGGCTAGCGGGCGTAACACCGGGGAGCTGTTTTTT. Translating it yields CASSLGASGRNTGELFF.

The CDR3 DNA is TGTGCCAGCAGCTTAGAAGGCCAGGGTAGCACTGAAGCTTTCTTT. The encoded protein is CASSLEGQGSTEAFF. The gene calls are TRBV7-6 and TRBJ1-1, with a weak D call TRBD1 (5 bases). The germline V gene has CDR1 SGHVS and CDR2 FNYEAQ. With 1 base removed from V and 4 bases from J, the gap between germline ends came to 13 bases. CDR3 length: 15 amino acids.

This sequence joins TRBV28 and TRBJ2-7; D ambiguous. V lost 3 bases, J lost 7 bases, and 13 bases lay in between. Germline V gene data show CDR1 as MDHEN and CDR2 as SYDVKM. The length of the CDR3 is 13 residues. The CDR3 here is CASSFGRPGEQYF. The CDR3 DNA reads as TGTGCCAGCAGTTTCGGCCGGCCGGGTGAGCAGTACTTC.

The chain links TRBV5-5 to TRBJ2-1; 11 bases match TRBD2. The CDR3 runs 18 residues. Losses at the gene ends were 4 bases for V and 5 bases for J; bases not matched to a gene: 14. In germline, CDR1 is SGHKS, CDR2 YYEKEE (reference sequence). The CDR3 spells CASSGTSGSPRRDNEQFF. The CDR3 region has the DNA TGTGCCAGCAGCGGAACTAGCGGGAGTCCCCGAAGGGACAATGAGCAGTTCTTC.

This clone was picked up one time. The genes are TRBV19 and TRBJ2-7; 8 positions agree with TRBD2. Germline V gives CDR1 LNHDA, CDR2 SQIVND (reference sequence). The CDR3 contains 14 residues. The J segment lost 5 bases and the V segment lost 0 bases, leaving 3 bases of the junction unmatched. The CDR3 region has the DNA TGTGCCAGTAGTATAGATCCGGGGGGGAACGAGCAGTACTTC. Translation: CASSIDPGGNEQYF.

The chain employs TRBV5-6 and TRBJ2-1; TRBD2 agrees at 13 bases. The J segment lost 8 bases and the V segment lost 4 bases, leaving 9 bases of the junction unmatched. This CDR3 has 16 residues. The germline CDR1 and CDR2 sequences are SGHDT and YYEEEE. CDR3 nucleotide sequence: TGTGCCAGCAGCCAGGGACTAGCGGGAAGGACCCATGAGCAGTTCTTC. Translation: CASSQGLAGRTHEQFF. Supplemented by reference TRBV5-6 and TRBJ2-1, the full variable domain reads DAGVTQSPTHLIKTRGQQVTLRCSPKSGHDTVSWYQQALGQGPQFIFQYYEEEERQRGNFPDRFSGHQFPNYSSELNVNALLLGDSALYLCASSQGLAGRTHEQFFGPGTRLTVL.